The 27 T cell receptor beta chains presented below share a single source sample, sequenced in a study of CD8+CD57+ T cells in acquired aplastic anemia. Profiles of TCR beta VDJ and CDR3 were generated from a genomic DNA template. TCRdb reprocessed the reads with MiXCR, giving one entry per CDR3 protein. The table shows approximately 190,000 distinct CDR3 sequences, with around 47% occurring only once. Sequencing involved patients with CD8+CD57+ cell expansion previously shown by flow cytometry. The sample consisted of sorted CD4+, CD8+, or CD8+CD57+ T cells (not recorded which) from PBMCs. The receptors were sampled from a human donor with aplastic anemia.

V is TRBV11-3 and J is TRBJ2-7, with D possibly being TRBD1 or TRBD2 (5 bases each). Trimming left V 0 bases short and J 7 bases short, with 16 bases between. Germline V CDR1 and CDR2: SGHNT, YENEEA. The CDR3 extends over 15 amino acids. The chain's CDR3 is CASSLDSGTSWEQYF. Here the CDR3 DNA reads TGTGCCAGCAGCTTAGATTCAGGGACCTCGTGGGAGCAGTACTTC.

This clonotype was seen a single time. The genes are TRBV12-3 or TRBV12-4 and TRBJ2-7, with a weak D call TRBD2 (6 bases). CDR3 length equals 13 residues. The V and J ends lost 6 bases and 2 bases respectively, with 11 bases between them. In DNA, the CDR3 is TGTGCCAGCAGCCCCGGACTACCCTACGAGCAGTACTTC. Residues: CASSPGLPYEQYF.

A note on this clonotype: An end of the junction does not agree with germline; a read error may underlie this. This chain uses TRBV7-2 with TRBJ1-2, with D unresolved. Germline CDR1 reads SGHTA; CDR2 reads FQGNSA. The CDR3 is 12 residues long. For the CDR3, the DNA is TGTGCCAGCGGCTTGCGTTCCTATGGCTACACCTTC. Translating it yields CASGLRSYGYTF. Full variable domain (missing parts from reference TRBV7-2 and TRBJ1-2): GAGVSQSPSNKVTEKGKDVELRCDPISGHTALYWYRQSLGQGLEFLIYFQGNSAPDKSGLPSDRFSAERTGGSVSTLTIQRTQQEDSAVYLCASGLRSYGYTFGSGTRLTVV.

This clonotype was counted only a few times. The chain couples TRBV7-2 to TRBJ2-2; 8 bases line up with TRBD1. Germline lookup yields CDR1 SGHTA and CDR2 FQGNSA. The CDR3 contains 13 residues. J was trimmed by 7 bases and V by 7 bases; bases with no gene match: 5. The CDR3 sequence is CASISGGFGELFF. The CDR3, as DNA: TGTGCCAGCATCTCAGGGGGCTTCGGGGAGCTGTTTTTT.

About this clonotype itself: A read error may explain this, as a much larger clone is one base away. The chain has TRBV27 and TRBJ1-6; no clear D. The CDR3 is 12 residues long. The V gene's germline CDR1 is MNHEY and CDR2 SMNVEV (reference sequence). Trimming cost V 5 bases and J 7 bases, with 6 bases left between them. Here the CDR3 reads CASSRLNSPLHF. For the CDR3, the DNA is TGTGCCAGCAGTCGCCTGAATTCACCCCTCCACTTT.

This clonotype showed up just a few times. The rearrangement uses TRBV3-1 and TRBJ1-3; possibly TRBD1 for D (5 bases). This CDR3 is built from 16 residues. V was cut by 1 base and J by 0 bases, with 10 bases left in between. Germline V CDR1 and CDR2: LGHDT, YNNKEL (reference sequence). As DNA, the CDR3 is TGTGCCAGCAGCCAAGGGGGGATGGTCTCTGGAAACACCATATATTTT. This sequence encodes CASSQGGMVSGNTIYF.

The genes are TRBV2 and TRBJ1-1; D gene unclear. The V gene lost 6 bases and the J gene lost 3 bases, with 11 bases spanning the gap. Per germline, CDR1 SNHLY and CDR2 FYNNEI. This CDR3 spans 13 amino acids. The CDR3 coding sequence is TGTGCCAGCAGATCCAATCCCGACACTGAAGCTTTCTTT. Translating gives CASRSNPDTEAFF.

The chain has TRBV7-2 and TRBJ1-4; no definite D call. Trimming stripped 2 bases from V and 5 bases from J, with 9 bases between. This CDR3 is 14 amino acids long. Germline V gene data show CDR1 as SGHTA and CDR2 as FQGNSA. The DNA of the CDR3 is TGTGCCAGCAGCTTACTGGGCACGAATGAAAAACTGTTTTTT. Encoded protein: CASSLLGTNEKLFF.

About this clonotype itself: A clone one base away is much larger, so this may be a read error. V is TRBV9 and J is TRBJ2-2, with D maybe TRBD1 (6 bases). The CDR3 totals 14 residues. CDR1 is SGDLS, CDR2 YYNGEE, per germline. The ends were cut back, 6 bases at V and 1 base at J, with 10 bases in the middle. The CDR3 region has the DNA TGTGCCAGCATCCGGACAGTGAACACCGGGGAGCTGTTTTTT. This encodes CASIRTVNTGELFF. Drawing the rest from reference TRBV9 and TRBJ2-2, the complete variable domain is DSGVTQTPKHLITATGQRVTLRCSPRSGDLSVYWYQQSLDQGLQFLIQYYNGEERAKGNILERFSAQQFPDLHSELNLSSLELGDSALYFCASIRTVNTGELFFGEGSRLTVL.

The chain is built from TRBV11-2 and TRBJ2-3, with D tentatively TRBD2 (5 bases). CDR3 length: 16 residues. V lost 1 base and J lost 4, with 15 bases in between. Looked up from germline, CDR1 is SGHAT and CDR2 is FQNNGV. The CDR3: CASSLGLVTSADTQYF. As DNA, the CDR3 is TGTGCCAGCAGCTTAGGGTTGGTTACTAGTGCAGATACGCAGTATTTT.

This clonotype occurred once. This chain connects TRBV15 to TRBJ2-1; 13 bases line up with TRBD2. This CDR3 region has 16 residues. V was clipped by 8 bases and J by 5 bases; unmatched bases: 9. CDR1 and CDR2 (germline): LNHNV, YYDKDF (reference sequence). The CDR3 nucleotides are TGTGCCACCGGGCGGGGACTAGCGGGGAAGGACAATGAGCAGTTCTTC. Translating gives CATGRGLAGKDNEQFF.

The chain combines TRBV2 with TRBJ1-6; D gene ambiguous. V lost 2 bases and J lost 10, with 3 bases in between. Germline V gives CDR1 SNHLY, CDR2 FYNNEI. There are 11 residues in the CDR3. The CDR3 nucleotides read TGTGCCAGCAGTGAAATGTCACCCCTCCACTTT. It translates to CASSEMSPLHF.

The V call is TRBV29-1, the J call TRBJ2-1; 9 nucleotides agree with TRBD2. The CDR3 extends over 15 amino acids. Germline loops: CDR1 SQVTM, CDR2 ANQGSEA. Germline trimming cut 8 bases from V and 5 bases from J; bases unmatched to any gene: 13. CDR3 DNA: TGCAGCAGCGTAGTACCGACTAGCGGCCACAATGAGCAGTTCTTC. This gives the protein CSSVVPTSGHNEQFF.

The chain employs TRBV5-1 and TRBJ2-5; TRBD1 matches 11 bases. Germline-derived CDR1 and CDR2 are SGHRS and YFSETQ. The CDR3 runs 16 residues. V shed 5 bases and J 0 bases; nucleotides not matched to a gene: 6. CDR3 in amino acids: CASSGGTGGYQETQYF. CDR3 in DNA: TGCGCCAGCAGTGGGGGGACAGGGGGTTACCAAGAGACCCAGTACTTC.

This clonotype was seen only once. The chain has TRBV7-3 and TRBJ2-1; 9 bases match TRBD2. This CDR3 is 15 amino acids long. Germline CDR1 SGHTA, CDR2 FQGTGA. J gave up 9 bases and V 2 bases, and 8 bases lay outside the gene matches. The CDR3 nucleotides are TGTGCCAGCAGCTTAGAAGCGGGAGGCGTTCCTGAGCAGTTCTTC. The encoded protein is CASSLEAGGVPEQFF.

DNA of the CDR3: TGTGCCAGCTCACCACTAAGAACTAGCGGGGACACAGATACGCAGTATTTT. Translation: CASSPLRTSGDTDTQYF. The chain combines TRBV18 with TRBJ2-3; 10 positions agree with TRBD2. Trimming cost V 1 base and J 2 bases; bases outside gene matches: 6. Per germline, CDR1 KGHSH and CDR2 LQKENI. This CDR3 has 17 amino acids.

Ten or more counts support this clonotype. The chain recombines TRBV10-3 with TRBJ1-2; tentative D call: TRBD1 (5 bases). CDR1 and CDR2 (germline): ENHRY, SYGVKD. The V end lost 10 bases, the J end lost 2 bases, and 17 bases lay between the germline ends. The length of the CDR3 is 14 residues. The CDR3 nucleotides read TGTGCCACGGGAACCAGGGACCCCAACTATGGCTACACCTTC. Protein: CATGTRDPNYGYTF.

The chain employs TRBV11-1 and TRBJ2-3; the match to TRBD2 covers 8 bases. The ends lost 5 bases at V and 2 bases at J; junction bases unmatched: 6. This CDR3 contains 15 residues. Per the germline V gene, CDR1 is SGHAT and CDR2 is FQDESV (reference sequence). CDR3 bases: TGTGCCAGCAGCGAGACTAGCGAAAACACAGATACGCAGTATTTT. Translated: CASSETSENTDTQYF.

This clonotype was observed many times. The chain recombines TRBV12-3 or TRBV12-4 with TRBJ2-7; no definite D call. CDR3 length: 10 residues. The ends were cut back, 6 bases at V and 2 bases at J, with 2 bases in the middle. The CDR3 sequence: CASSPYEQYF. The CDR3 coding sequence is TGTGCCAGCAGCCCCTACGAGCAGTACTTC.

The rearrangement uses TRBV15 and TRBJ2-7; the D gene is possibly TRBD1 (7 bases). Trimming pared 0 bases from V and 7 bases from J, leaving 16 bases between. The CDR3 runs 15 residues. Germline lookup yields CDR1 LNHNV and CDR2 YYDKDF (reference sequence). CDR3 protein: CATSRDSLQGREQYF. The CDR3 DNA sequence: TGTGCCACCAGCAGAGATTCCCTACAGGGGAGGGAGCAGTACTTC. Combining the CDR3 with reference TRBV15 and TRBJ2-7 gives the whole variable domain DAMVIQNPRYQVTQFGKPVTLSCSQTLNHNVMYWYQQKSSQAPKLLFHYYDKDFNNEADTPDNFQSRRPNTSFCFLDIRSPGLGDTAMYLCATSRDSLQGREQYFGPGTRLTVT.

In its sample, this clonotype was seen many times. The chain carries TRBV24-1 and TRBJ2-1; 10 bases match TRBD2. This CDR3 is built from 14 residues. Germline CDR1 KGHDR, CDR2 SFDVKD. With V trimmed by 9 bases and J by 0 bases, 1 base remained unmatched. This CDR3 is CATSSGSSYNEQFF. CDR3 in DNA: TGTGCCACCTCTAGCGGGAGCTCCTACAATGAGCAGTTCTTC.

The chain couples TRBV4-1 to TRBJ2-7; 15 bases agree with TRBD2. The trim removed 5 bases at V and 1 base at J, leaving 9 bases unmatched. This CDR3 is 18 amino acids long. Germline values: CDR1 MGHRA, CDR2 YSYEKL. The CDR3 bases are TGCGCCAGCAGCTTGTTGGGACTAGCGGGAGGAAGGTCCTACGAGCAGTACTTC. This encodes CASSLLGLAGGRSYEQYF.

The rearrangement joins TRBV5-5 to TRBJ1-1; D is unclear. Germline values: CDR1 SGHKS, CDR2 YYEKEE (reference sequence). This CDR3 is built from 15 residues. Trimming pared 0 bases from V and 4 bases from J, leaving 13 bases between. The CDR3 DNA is TGTGCCAGCAGCTTGGTAGTCCCCCAGACCACTGAAGCTTTCTTT. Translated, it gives CASSLVVPQTTEAFF.

The CDR3 loop is CASSQESVQRAFF. The CDR3 nucleotides are TGTGCCAGCAGCCAAGAGTCGGTACAGAGAGCTTTCTTT. The gene calls are TRBV14 and TRBJ1-1; no definite D call. V was trimmed by 0 bases and J by 10 bases, leaving 12 bases between them. This CDR3 spans 13 amino acids. Germline V gives CDR1 SGHDN, CDR2 FVKESK.

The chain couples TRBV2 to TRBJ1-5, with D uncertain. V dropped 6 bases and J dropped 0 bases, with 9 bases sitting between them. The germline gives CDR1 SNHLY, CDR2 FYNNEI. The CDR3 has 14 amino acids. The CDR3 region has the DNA TGTGCCAGCAGGAAAGAATATAGCAATCAGCCCCAGCATTTT. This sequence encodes CASRKEYSNQPQHF. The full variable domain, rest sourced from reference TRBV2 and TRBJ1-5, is EPEVTQTPSHQVTQMGQEVILRCVPISNHLYFYWYRQILGQKVEFLVSFYNNEISEKSEIFDDQFSVERPDGSNFTLKIRSTKLEDSAMYFCASRKEYSNQPQHFGDGTRLSIL.

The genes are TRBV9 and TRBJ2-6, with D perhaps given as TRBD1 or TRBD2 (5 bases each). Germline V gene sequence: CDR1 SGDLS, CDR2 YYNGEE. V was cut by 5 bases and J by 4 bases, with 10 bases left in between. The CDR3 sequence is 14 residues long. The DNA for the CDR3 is TGTGCCAGCAGGGGGGTGGGCGGGGCCAACGTCCTGACTTTC. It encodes CASRGVGGANVLTF.

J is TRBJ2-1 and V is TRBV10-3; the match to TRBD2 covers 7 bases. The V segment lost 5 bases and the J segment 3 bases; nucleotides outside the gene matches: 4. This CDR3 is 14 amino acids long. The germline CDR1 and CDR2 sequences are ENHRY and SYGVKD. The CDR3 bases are TGTGCCATCAGTCTCGGGACTATCTACAATGAGCAGTTCTTC. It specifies CAISLGTIYNEQFF.